The 12 T cell receptor beta chains below were found in one sample sequenced in a study of cytomegalovirus exposure and HLA in healthy donors. The PCR employed 60 Vbeta primers together with 13 Jbeta primers. Profiled with immunoSEQ multiplex PCR; TCRdb holds only in-frame clones, not every one. This sample's clone table lists 120,000 to 150,000 clones. The specimen sequenced was PBMCs. The receptors here all came from a woman in her late teens or twenties in good health and CMV-seronegative.

The rearrangement links TRBV2 to TRBJ2-4; 8 positions match TRBD1. Germline V lookup: CDR1 SNHLY, CDR2 FYNNEI. CDR3 size: 17 residues. Losses at the gene ends were 4 bases for V and 0 bases for J; bases not matched to a gene: 8. The CDR3 DNA is TGTGCCAGCAGTGTACGGACAGGGCTCCTAGCCAAAAACATTCAGTACTTC. The encoded protein is CASSVRTGLLAKNIQYF.

This chain joins TRBV14 and TRBJ2-4, with TRBD1 identical over 9 bases. Looked up from germline, CDR1 is SGHDN and CDR2 is FVKESK. CDR3 size: 19 residues. The V segment lost 0 bases and the J segment 2 bases; nucleotides outside the gene matches: 11. The CDR3 loop reads CASSQDGDREPSSKNIQYF. In DNA form, the CDR3 reads TGTGCCAGCAGCCAAGATGGGGACAGGGAACCTAGCTCCAAAAACATTCAGTACTTC.

The chain has TRBV10-2 and TRBJ1-2; TRBD1 matches 8 bases. CDR3 length: 12 residues. Germline lookup yields CDR1 WSHSY and CDR2 SAAADI. V was clipped by 10 bases and J by 1 base; unmatched bases: 2. CDR3 DNA: TGCGCCATCGACAGGGGTAACTATGGCTACACCTTC. Its protein is CAIDRGNYGYTF.

The gene calls are TRBV6-4 and TRBJ2-3; D perhaps matches TRBD2 (6 bases). Germline V gene data show CDR1 as MRHNA and CDR2 as SNTAGT. V lost 8 bases, J lost 1 base, and 19 bases lay in between. This CDR3 comprises 16 residues. Written as DNA, the CDR3 is TGTGCCAGCGGCCCAGGGACTGGAAAGGGCACAGATACGCAGTATTTT. This codes for CASGPGTGKGTDTQYF.

The rearrangement uses TRBV5-8 and TRBJ2-7; D is possibly TRBD1 (7 bases). Germline V CDR1 and CDR2: SGHTS, YDEGEE. Trimming took off 2 bases at V and 5 bases at J, with 11 bases between the two ends. The CDR3 is made up of 13 amino acids. CDR3 amino acids: CASSFRGANEQYV. For the CDR3, the DNA is TGTGCCAGCAGCTTCAGGGGGGCTAACGAGCAGTACGTC.

This sequence joins TRBV6-5 and TRBJ2-7; 14 nucleotides match TRBD2. Germline V gene lookup returns CDR1 MNHEY and CDR2 SVGAGI. V dropped 6 bases and J dropped 6; count of bases not matched to a gene: 7. This CDR3 is built from 15 residues. DNA of the CDR3: TGTGCCAGCAGGCCTGGGACTAGCGGGAGCTTCGAGCAGTACGTC. Protein product: CASRPGTSGSFEQYV.

The chain recombines TRBV30 with TRBJ2-2; TRBD2 aligns across 9 bases. With V trimmed by 0 bases and J by 5 bases, 10 bases remained unmatched. The CDR3 spans 17 residues. Germline CDR1 and CDR2: GTSNPN and SVGIG (reference sequence). This chain's CDR3 is CAWSVRAGGPGTGELFF. The CDR3 region has the DNA TGTGCCTGGAGTGTAAGAGCGGGAGGTCCGGGGACCGGGGAGCTGTTTTTT. Full variable domain (outside the CDR3, taken from reference TRBV30 and TRBJ2-2): SQTIHQWPATLVQPVGSPLSLECTVEGTSNPNLYWYRQAAGRGLQLLFYSVGIGQISSEVPQNLSASRPQDRQFILSSKKLLLSDSGFYLCAWSVRAGGPGTGELFFGEGSRLTVL.

The genes are TRBV19 and TRBJ1-3; D perhaps matches TRBD1 (6 bases). Trimming took 8 bases from V and 1 from J, leaving 12 bases between them. Germline assignment: CDR1 LNHDA and CDR2 SQIVND (reference sequence). This CDR3 has 14 amino acids. The CDR3 reads CASGTTGSGNTIYF. The CDR3 DNA sequence: TGTGCCAGTGGCACTACAGGGTCTGGAAACACCATATATTTT. Using reference TRBV19 and TRBJ1-3 for the parts outside the CDR3, the full variable domain is DGGITQSPKYLFRKEGQNVTLSCEQNLNHDAMYWYRQDPGQGLRLIYYSQIVNDFQKGDIAEGYSVSREKKESFPLTVTSAQKNPTAFYLCASGTTGSGNTIYFGEGSWLTVV.

On this clone: An end of the junction does not agree with germline; a read error may underlie this. The chain uses TRBV11-3 and TRBJ2-1; no firm D call. CDR1 is SGHNT and CDR2 is YENEEA in the germline V gene. This CDR3 has 16 residues. The CDR3 loop reads CTSSPPTALSYNEQFF. The CDR3 nucleotides are TGTACCAGCAGTCCACCGACTGCACTCTCCTACAATGAGCAGTTCTTC.

This sequence joins TRBV9 and TRBJ2-3; 10 nucleotides line up with TRBD1. Germline V gene sequence: CDR1 SGDLS, CDR2 YYNGEE. CDR3 length equals 19 residues. V lost 5 bases to trimming and J lost 0 bases; unmatched junction nucleotides: 15. CDR3 nucleotide sequence: TGTGCCAGCAGTCGTAGCCGGGACAGGGGCACCCTTAGCACAGATACGCAGTATTTT. Residues: CASSRSRDRGTLSTDTQYF.

This sequence joins TRBV29-1 and TRBJ2-4; D not resolved. V shed 4 bases and J shed 6 bases, with 7 bases lying between them. CDR1 SQVTM and CDR2 ANQGSEA come from the germline V gene. The CDR3 has 11 amino acids. Here the CDR3 reads CSVAQLNIQYF. The CDR3 DNA is TGCAGCGTTGCCCAACTAAACATTCAGTACTTC.

The chain joins TRBV5-4 to TRBJ1-2; 7 nucleotides agree with TRBD1. J gave up 4 bases and V 10 bases, and 10 bases lay outside the gene matches. The CDR3 has 13 residues. The germline V gene encodes CDR1 SGHNT and CDR2 YYREEE (reference sequence). The CDR3 DNA follows: TGTGCCGGTCAAACAGGGGAACGCTATGGCTACACCTTC. Protein: CAGQTGERYGYTF. Full variable domain (outside the CDR3, taken from reference TRBV5-4 and TRBJ1-2): ETGVTQSPTHLIKTRGQQVTLRCSSQSGHNTVSWYQQALGQGPQFIFQYYREEENGRGNFPPRFSGLQFPNYSSELNVNALELDDSALYLCAGQTGERYGYTFGSGTRLTVV.